The clone carrying this T cell receptor (beta chain) was seen at least ten times. Trimming cost V 8 bases and J 5 bases, with 10 bases left between them. The CDR3 runs to 11 residues. Germline CDR1 reads MNHNS; CDR2 reads SASEGT. TCRdb itself ran the RACE reads through MiXCR, one entry per CDR3 protein. The sample has around 260,000 distinct CDR3 sequences; approximately 8.4% are singletons. The time point was: pre-sensitization, week 0. Sample treatment: therapeutic diphenylcyclopropenone sensitization with weekly scalp DPC. Unfractionated whole blood yielded total RNA. The data were obtained in a study of human T cells and chemical hapten exposure. Study-level background: Patch tests applied 0.01% DPC to the upper back, read at 6 days.

The TCR comes from a woman between 40 and 50 years old with alopecia areata. Some clones in this sample may be carry-over from other donors' samples. The chain is built from TRBV6-1 and TRBJ2-7; possible D gene TRBD2, 5 bases. The sequenced sample was whole blood, obtained in connection with sensitization to the hapten diphenylcyclopropenone (DPC). CDR3 sequence (DNA): TGTGCCAGCGGAGGAGGAGACGAGCAGTACTTC. Translation gives CASGGGDEQYF.